One sample yielded the 26 T cell receptor beta chains listed below, sequenced in a study of cytomegalovirus exposure and HLA in healthy donors. The PCR contained 60 Vbeta and 13 Jbeta primers. The table came from immunoSEQ multiplex PCR; TCRdb's copy has only in-frame clones and leaves some out. The repertoire holds 85,000 to 120,000 clones, with around 63% as singletons. Sequencing was performed on PBMCs. The source is a human donor in good health.

The chain combines TRBV13 with TRBJ2-1; 11 nucleotides match TRBD2. Trimming took 3 bases from V and 9 from J; bases not matched to a gene: 7. This CDR3 region has 15 residues. The V gene's germline CDR1 is PRHDT and CDR2 FYEKMQ (reference sequence). The CDR3 region is CASSFRLAGPSEQFF. CDR3 DNA sequence: TGTGCCAGCAGCTTCCGACTAGCGGGACCGTCTGAGCAGTTCTTC. Full variable domain (remainder filled in from reference TRBV13 and TRBJ2-1): AAGVIQSPRHLIKEKRETATLKCYPIPRHDTVYWYQQGPGQDPQFLISFYEKMQSDKGSIPDRFSAQQFSDYHSELNMSSLELGDSALYFCASSFRLAGPSEQFFGPGTRLTVL.

The V gene is TRBV28, the J gene TRBJ1-5, with D possibly TRBD1 on 6 matching bases. The length of the CDR3 is 14 residues. The germline CDR1 and CDR2 sequences are MDHEN and SYDVKM. V shed 2 bases and J shed 4 bases, with 9 bases lying between them. The CDR3 loop reads CASSLGTGNQPQHF. For the CDR3, the DNA is TGTGCCAGCAGTTTAGGAACAGGGAATCAGCCCCAGCATTTT.

This clone has only a few counts. V gene TRBV11-3 combines with J gene TRBJ2-2; D is perhaps TRBD2 (6 bases). The CDR3 is made up of 15 amino acids. Per germline, CDR1 SGHNT and CDR2 YENEEA. V was pared by 6 bases and J by 1 base, with 12 bases between. The chain's CDR3 is CASRGAGGNTGELFF. The CDR3 DNA is TGTGCCAGCAGAGGAGCGGGCGGGAACACCGGGGAGCTGTTTTTT.

V gene TRBV18 combines with J gene TRBJ1-5; D not resolved. Germline values: CDR1 KGHSH, CDR2 LQKENI. Trimming pared 6 bases from V and 9 bases from J, leaving 12 bases between. The CDR3 loop spans 12 amino acids. DNA of the CDR3: TGTGCCAGCTCGCCGTCCCGGGGGCCCCAGCATTTT. Its translation: CASSPSRGPQHF. Drawing the rest from reference TRBV18 and TRBJ1-5, the complete variable domain is NAGVMQNPRHLVRRRGQEARLRCSPMKGHSHVYWYRQLPEEGLKFMVYLQKENIIDESGMPKERFSAEFPKEGPSILRIQQVVRGDSAAYFCASSPSRGPQHFGDGTRLSIL.

This clone turned up a few times. This chain uses TRBV30 with TRBJ1-1; TRBD1 agrees at 9 bases. V shed 2 bases, J shed 5 bases, and the junction held 6 bases outside the gene matches. This CDR3 comprises 14 residues. CDR1 is GTSNPN, CDR2 SVGIG, per germline (reference sequence). The CDR3 DNA reads as TGTGCCTGGAGTATGACAGGGGGTATTACTGAAGCTTTCTTT. Translating gives CAWSMTGGITEAFF. The full variable domain, completed using reference TRBV30 and TRBJ1-1, is SQTIHQWPATLVQPVGSPLSLECTVEGTSNPNLYWYRQAAGRGLQLLFYSVGIGQISSEVPQNLSASRPQDRQFILSSKKLLLSDSGFYLCAWSMTGGITEAFFGQGTRLTVV.

In its sample, this clone was seen a few times. The chain couples TRBV29-1 to TRBJ2-7; a weak D match, TRBD2 (5 bases). Germline CDR1 reads SQVTM; CDR2 reads ANQGSEA. The CDR3 has 12 residues. Trimming stripped 5 bases from V and 3 bases from J, with 11 bases between. Here the CDR3 reads CSVLSGYYEQYF. The CDR3 coding sequence is TGCAGCGTTCTCTCGGGGTACTACGAGCAGTACTTC.

This clone was seen only a few times. The chain joins TRBV5-1 to TRBJ1-1; TRBD1 might be the D (6 bases). V dropped 2 bases and J dropped 1 base, with 18 bases sitting between them. CDR3 length equals 17 residues. From germline, CDR1 is SGHRS and CDR2 YFSETQ. The DNA for the CDR3 is TGCGCCAGCAGCTTACTACCCGGACAGATACAGAACACTGAAGCTTTCTTT. Residues: CASSLLPGQIQNTEAFF.

This clone was found once. The chain uses TRBV5-1 and TRBJ1-4; 7 bases are shared with TRBD1. The CDR3 is 14 residues long. V shed 1 base, J shed 8 bases, and the junction held 5 bases outside the gene matches. The germline V gene has CDR1 SGHRS and CDR2 YFSETQ. The CDR3 DNA sequence: TGCGCCAGCAGCTTGACGACAGGGATGGAAAAACTGTTTTTT. This translates into CASSLTTGMEKLFF.

V usage is TRBV6-1 and J usage is TRBJ2-5, with D possibly matching TRBD2 (5 bases). Germline V gene lookup returns CDR1 MNHNS and CDR2 SASEGT. The CDR3 sequence is 12 residues long. V gave up 1 base and J gave up 8 bases, with 8 bases separating them. The CDR3 nucleotides are TGTGCCAGCAGTGAAGTGAGGGTCACCCAGTACTTC. Protein product: CASSEVRVTQYF.

The chain recombines TRBV29-1 with TRBJ2-1; 7 bases match TRBD2. The CDR3 length is 17 residues. With V trimmed by 1 base and J by 1 base, 10 bases remained unmatched. Germline values: CDR1 SQVTM, CDR2 ANQGSEA. Here the CDR3 DNA reads TGCAGCGTTGAAGGGTCGAGTAGCGGGTTGTCCTACAATGAGCAGTTCTTC. Its translation: CSVEGSSSGLSYNEQFF.

The chain couples TRBV9 to TRBJ1-1; tentative D call: TRBD1 (6 bases). V shed 0 bases and J shed 2 bases, with 14 bases lying between them. Germline V gene lookup returns CDR1 SGDLS and CDR2 YYNGEE. The length of the CDR3 is 16 residues. This CDR3 reads CASSVGADRRNTEAFF. CDR3 DNA: TGTGCCAGCAGCGTAGGGGCGGACAGAAGAAACACTGAAGCTTTCTTT.

Points on this clone: Other DNA sequences in the sample encode the same CDR3. The rearrangement links TRBV6-1 to TRBJ2-7; D might be TRBD2 (6 bases). Germline CDR1 reads MNHNS; CDR2 reads SASEGT. The length of the CDR3 is 13 residues. V was pared by 8 bases and J by 6 bases, with 17 bases between. CDR3 sequence reads: CASVLGGAVEQYF. The CDR3 bases are TGTGCCAGCGTCCTTGGAGGGGCGGTCGAGCAGTACTTC.

The V gene is TRBV29-1, the J gene TRBJ1-1; D uncertain. Germline loops: CDR1 SQVTM, CDR2 ANQGSEA. Trimming pared 5 bases from V and 1 base from J, leaving 11 bases between. This CDR3 region has 13 residues. The CDR3 DNA reads as TGCAGCGTTTCGCGGGTCCGGAACACTGAAGCTTTCTTT. Translated, it gives CSVSRVRNTEAFF.

V is TRBV9 and J is TRBJ2-3, with D maybe TRBD1 (5 bases). This CDR3 has 15 amino acids. V dropped 0 bases and J dropped 1 base, with 9 bases sitting between them. CDR1 is SGDLS, CDR2 YYNGEE, per germline. This CDR3 reads CASSVGNRRTDTQYF. CDR3 coding DNA: TGTGCCAGCAGCGTAGGCAACAGGCGCACAGATACGCAGTATTTT.

This chain joins TRBV5-6 and TRBJ2-7, with TRBD2 matching 9 bases. Germline lookup yields CDR1 SGHDT and CDR2 YYEEEE. The CDR3 runs to 14 residues. The V gene end was trimmed by 2 bases and the J gene end by 6 bases; junction bases not matched to a gene: 6. The CDR3 here is CASSFPGLASEQYF. CDR3 DNA: TGTGCCAGCAGCTTCCCGGGACTAGCTTCCGAGCAGTACTTC.

As DNA, the CDR3 is TGTGCCAGCTCACCATCCTCGGGACAAAACCCTACTAACTATGGCTACACCTTC. It yields the protein CASSPSSGQNPTNYGYTF. This chain connects TRBV18 to TRBJ1-2; tentative D call: TRBD1 (6 bases). Trimming cost V 2 bases and J 0 bases, with 19 bases left between them. CDR1 is KGHSH and CDR2 is LQKENI in the germline V gene. This CDR3 region has 18 residues. Complete variable domain (other parts from reference TRBV18 and TRBJ1-2): NAGVMQNPRHLVRRRGQEARLRCSPMKGHSHVYWYRQLPEEGLKFMVYLQKENIIDESGMPKERFSAEFPKEGPSILRIQQVVRGDSAAYFCASSPSSGQNPTNYGYTFGSGTRLTVV.

The chain couples TRBV6-1 to TRBJ1-1, with a weak D call TRBD1 (5 bases). The CDR3 consists of 14 residues. Looked up from germline, CDR1 is MNHNS and CDR2 is SASEGT. Between the trimmed V and J ends, which lost 4 bases and 1 base, there was a span of 10 bases. The CDR3 coding sequence is TGTGCCAGCAGTGGGGCCACAGGGAACACTGAAGCTTTCTTT. Its protein is CASSGATGNTEAFF.

The V and J genes are TRBV30 and TRBJ2-7, with TRBD2 matching over 11 bases. V dropped 4 bases and J dropped 12; count of bases not matched to a gene: 14. Looked up from germline, CDR1 is GTSNPN and CDR2 is SVGIG (reference sequence). The CDR3 sequence is 14 residues long. In DNA, the CDR3 is TGTGCCTGGACCACCGGGACTAGCGGCAGCCTCGCGTACTTC. Protein: CAWTTGTSGSLAYF.

V and J are TRBV4-1 and TRBJ1-5; 11 nucleotides align to TRBD1. The CDR3 runs to 16 residues. Per germline, CDR1 MGHRA and CDR2 YSYEKL. J was trimmed by 6 bases and V by 1 base; bases with no gene match: 5. CDR3 protein: CASSQVAGTGGQPQHF. The CDR3 DNA sequence: TGCGCCAGCAGCCAAGTTGCCGGGACAGGGGGTCAGCCCCAGCATTTT.

This clone appeared a few times. This chain uses TRBV27 with TRBJ1-1; possibly TRBD1 for D (6 bases). This CDR3 spans 16 amino acids. V dropped 5 bases and J dropped 1 base, with 17 bases sitting between them. Germline V gives CDR1 MNHEY, CDR2 SMNVEV (reference sequence). CDR3 protein: CASSPNNRAQNTEAFF. CDR3 nucleotides: TGTGCCAGCAGTCCCAATAACAGGGCGCAGAACACTGAAGCTTTCTTT.

The chain uses TRBV27 and TRBJ2-4, with a weak D call TRBD2 (5 bases). Germline CDR1 and CDR2: MNHEY and SMNVEV (reference sequence). The CDR3 covers 14 residues. Trimming stripped 7 bases from V and 2 bases from J, with 12 bases between. The CDR3: CASTPSGPKNIQYF. The CDR3 bases are TGTGCCAGCACCCCGAGCGGCCCCAAAAACATTCAGTACTTC.

The chain has TRBV7-8 and TRBJ1-1, with D uncertain. Germline V gene data show CDR1 as SGHVS and CDR2 as FQNEAQ. The V end lost 5 bases, the J end lost 8 bases, and 15 bases lay between the germline ends. The CDR3 spans 13 residues. The CDR3 nucleotides read TGTGCCAGCAGCCCGAATGCGCGAATAGAAGCTTTCTTT. Its translation is CASSPNARIEAFF.

CDR3: CASSPRTIPEQFF. CDR3 DNA: TGTGCCAGTAGTCCACGGACAATACCCGAGCAGTTCTTC. V usage is TRBV19 and J usage is TRBJ2-1, with D possibly matching TRBD1 (5 bases). Trimming left V 5 bases short and J 10 bases short, with 15 bases between. The germline CDR1 and CDR2 sequences are LNHDA and SQIVND (reference sequence). The CDR3 runs 13 residues.

J is TRBJ1-1 and V is TRBV9; 7 bases fit TRBD1. V dropped 0 bases and J dropped 3; count of bases not matched to a gene: 2. This CDR3 comprises 14 residues. The germline gives CDR1 SGDLS, CDR2 YYNGEE. This CDR3 is CASSVAGQHTEAFF. CDR3 nucleotide sequence: TGTGCCAGCAGCGTAGCGGGACAGCACACTGAAGCTTTCTTT.

The gene calls are TRBV13 and TRBJ2-2; possible D gene TRBD1, 6 bases. Germline lookup yields CDR1 PRHDT and CDR2 FYEKMQ (reference sequence). CDR3 length: 16 residues. The V end was cut by 5 bases, the J end by 0 bases, with 13 bases between. In DNA form, the CDR3 reads TGTGCCAGCAGCGTACGGGACAACGCGAACACCGGGGAGCTGTTTTTT. Translating it yields CASSVRDNANTGELFF. Full variable domain (missing parts from reference TRBV13 and TRBJ2-2): AAGVIQSPRHLIKEKRETATLKCYPIPRHDTVYWYQQGPGQDPQFLISFYEKMQSDKGSIPDRFSAQQFSDYHSELNMSSLELGDSALYFCASSVRDNANTGELFFGEGSRLTVL.

The genes are TRBV4-1 and TRBJ1-5; TRBD1 matches 7 bases. Germline CDR1 reads MGHRA; CDR2 reads YSYEKL. J was trimmed by 4 bases and V by 6 bases; bases with no gene match: 12. The CDR3 runs to 16 residues. The CDR3 reads CASSHRAQGRNQPQHF. The CDR3 coding sequence is TGCGCCAGCAGTCACCGAGCACAGGGGCGAAATCAGCCCCAGCATTTT.